Listed below are T cell receptor beta chains from one sample, sequenced in a study of Ad26.COV2.S vaccination and SARS-CoV-2 variants. The repertoire was sequenced with immunoSEQ multiplex PCR; TCRdb's copy has only in-frame clones and lacks some. The profile shows around 400,000 clones, about 80% of them singletons. Sequenced material: peripheral blood, taken in a trial of Ad26.COV2.S vaccine versus placebo. All receptors derive from a person between 18 and 65 years old who received the Ad26.COV2.S COVID-19 vaccine or a placebo. CDR3s leave out the opening cysteine and the closing phenylalanine or tryptophan. Each record gives: D gene, J gene, V gene, CDR3 protein. The D gene is left open where the match is weak.

D gene: .
J gene: TRBJ1-2
V gene: TRBV4-3
CDR3 protein: ASTSRHFGTNYGYT

D gene: .
J gene: TRBJ1-2
V gene: TRBV21-1
CDR3 protein: ASSKNTAGYT

D gene: TRBD1
J gene: TRBJ1-2
V gene: TRBV2
CDR3 protein: ASKNTGDEGYT

D gene: .
J gene: TRBJ1-1
V gene: TRBV6-7
CDR3 protein: ASKTEAF

D gene: .
J gene: TRBJ2-1
V gene: TRBV7-3
CDR3 protein: ASSYQGSSYNEQF

D gene: .
J gene: TRBJ1-6
V gene: TRBV2
CDR3 protein: ASSTGYNSPLH

D gene: .
J gene: TRBJ2-4
V gene: TRBV7-2
CDR3 protein: ASSTAQHAKNIQY

D gene: TRBD2
J gene: TRBJ2-3
V gene: TRBV9
CDR3 protein: ASSRGLAGSTDTQY

D gene: TRBD2
J gene: TRBJ2-1
V gene: TRBV11-2
CDR3 protein: ASSSRAGGGVRYNEQF

D gene: .
J gene: TRBJ2-1
V gene: TRBV10-2
CDR3 protein: ASSETAYNEQF

D gene: .
J gene: TRBJ2-2
V gene: TRBV18
CDR3 protein: ASSLNRLRNTGELF

D gene: TRBD1
J gene: TRBJ1-2
V gene: TRBV7-6
CDR3 protein: ASSPTGENCGYT

D gene: TRBD1
J gene: TRBJ2-1
V gene: TRBV7-9
CDR3 protein: ASSLGTGPYNEQF

D gene: TRBD2
J gene: TRBJ2-3
V gene: TRBV7-2
CDR3 protein: ASSSGRVDTQY

D gene: .
J gene: TRBJ1-2
V gene: TRBV12-3/TRBV12-4
CDR3 protein: ASSPRGAGYT

D gene: .
J gene: TRBJ1-2
V gene: TRBV5-6
CDR3 protein: ASSFSEVYYGYT

D gene: .
J gene: TRBJ1-1
V gene: TRBV6-5
CDR3 protein: ASSYGQFTEAF

D gene: TRBD1
J gene: TRBJ2-7
V gene: TRBV11-2
CDR3 protein: ASSWTGGLGEQY

D gene: TRBD1
J gene: TRBJ1-6
V gene: TRBV30
CDR3 protein: AWQTGGGSPLH

D gene: .
J gene: TRBJ2-1
V gene: TRBV18
CDR3 protein: ASSPNEQF